The present entry profiles one T cell receptor (beta chain) with its context. Seattle patients were enrolled during active infection and followed longitudinally. The data were obtained in a study of blood T cell repertoires in COVID-19. Study details: T cells, B-cell-depleted T cells, or PBMCs provided the cDNA or gDNA that served as material.

J was trimmed by 9 bases and V by 4 bases; bases with no gene match: 8. Germline V gives CDR1 MNHEY, CDR2 SVGEGT. The CDR3 is 15 residues long. In the study's own analysis: Reference gene primer amplification yielded estimated nucleated cell counts. The protocol was immunoSEQ multiplex PCR, while the TCRdb copy is restricted to in-frame clones and leaves out a portion. The D gene and trimming were derived from the DNA, and the V and J assignments and clone size from that table. The top ten hold approximately 1% of the sample, which has some 45,000 clones, approximately 93% seen once. Sequencing was performed on peripheral blood. The chain carries TRBV6-2 or TRBV6-3 and TRBJ2-2; 10 bases line up with TRBD2. This TCR was recovered from a man aged 55 to 70 with COVID-19, enrolled during active disease. The CDR3 region is CASSSTGTSARELFF. The DNA for the CDR3 is TGTGCCAGCAGTTCTACCGGGACTAGCGCGAGGGAGCTGTTTTTT.